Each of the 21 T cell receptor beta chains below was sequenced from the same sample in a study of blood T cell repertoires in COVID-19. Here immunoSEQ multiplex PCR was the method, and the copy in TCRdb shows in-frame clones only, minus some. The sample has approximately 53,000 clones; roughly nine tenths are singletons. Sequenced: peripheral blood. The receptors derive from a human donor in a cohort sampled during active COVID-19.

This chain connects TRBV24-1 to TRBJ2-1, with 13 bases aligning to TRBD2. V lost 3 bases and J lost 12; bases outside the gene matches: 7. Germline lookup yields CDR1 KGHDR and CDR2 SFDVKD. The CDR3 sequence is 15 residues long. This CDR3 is CATSDPTSGGARQFF. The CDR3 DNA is TGTGCCACCAGTGATCCCACTAGCGGGGGGGCACGGCAGTTCTTC.

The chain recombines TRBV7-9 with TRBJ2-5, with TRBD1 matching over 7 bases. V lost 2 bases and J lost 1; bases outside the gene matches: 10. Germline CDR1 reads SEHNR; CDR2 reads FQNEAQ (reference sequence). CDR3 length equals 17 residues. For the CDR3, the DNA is TGTGCCAGCAGCTTAAGTCCTACTAGGGGGCTCCAAGAGACCCAGTACTTC. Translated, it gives CASSLSPTRGLQETQYF.

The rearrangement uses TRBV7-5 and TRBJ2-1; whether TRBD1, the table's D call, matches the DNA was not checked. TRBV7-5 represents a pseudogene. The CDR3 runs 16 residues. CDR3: CARSLVPGHSYNEQFF. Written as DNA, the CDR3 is TGTGCCAGAAGCTTAGTTCCTGGACACTCCTACAATGAGCAGTTCTTC.

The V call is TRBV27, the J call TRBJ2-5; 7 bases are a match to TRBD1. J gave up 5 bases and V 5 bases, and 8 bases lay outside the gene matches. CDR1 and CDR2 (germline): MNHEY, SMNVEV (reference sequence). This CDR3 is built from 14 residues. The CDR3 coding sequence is TGTGCCAGCAGTGCACAGGGGCTCGGGGAGACCCAGTACTTC. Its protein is CASSAQGLGETQYF.

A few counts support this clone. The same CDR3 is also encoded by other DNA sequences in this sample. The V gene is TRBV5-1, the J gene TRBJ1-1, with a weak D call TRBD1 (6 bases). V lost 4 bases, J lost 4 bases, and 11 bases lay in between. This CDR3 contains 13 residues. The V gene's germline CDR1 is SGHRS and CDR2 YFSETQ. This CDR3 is CASSPDSFTEAFF. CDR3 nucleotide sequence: TGCGCCAGCAGCCCGGACAGTTTCACTGAAGCTTTCTTT.

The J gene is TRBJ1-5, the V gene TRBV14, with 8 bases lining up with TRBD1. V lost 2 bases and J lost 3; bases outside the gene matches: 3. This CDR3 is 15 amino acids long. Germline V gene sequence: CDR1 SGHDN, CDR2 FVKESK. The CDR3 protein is CASSQSGGSNQPQHF. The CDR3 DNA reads TGTGCCAGCAGCCAATCAGGGGGCTCCAATCAGCCCCAGCATTTT.

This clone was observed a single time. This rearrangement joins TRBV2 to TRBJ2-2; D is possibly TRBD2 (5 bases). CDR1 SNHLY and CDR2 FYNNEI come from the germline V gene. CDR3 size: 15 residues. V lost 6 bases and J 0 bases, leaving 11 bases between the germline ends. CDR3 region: CASSASGANTGELFF. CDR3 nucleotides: TGTGCCAGCAGCGCCAGCGGCGCGAACACCGGGGAGCTGTTTTTT.

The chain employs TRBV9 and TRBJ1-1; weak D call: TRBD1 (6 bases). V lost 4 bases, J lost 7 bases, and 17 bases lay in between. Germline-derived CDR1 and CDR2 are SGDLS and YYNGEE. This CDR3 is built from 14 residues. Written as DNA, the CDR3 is TGTGCCAGCAGCAACGGACAGCGAGGGAATGAAGCTTTCTTT. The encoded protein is CASSNGQRGNEAFF.

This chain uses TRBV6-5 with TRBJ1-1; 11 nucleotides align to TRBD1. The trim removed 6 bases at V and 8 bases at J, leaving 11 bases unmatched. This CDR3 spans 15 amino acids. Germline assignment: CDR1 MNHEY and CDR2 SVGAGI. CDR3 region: CASSLVRTGGPEAFF. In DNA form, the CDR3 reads TGTGCCAGCAGCCTGGTTAGGACAGGGGGCCCCGAAGCTTTCTTT.

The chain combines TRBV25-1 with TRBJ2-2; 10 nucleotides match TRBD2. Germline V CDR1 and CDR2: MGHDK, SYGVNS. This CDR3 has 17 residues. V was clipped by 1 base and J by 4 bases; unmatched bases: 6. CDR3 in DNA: TGTGCCAGCAGTGAATCGGCTAGCGGGAGACTCACCGGGGAGCTGTTTTTT. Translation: CASSESASGRLTGELFF.

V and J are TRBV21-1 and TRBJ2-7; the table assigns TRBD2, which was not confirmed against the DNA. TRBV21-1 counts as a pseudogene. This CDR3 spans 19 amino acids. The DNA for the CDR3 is TGTGCCAGCAGCAAAGGTAACCCCCGGAATCGGGAGTTTGTAATTGAGCAGTACGTC. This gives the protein CASSKGNPRNREFVIEQYV.

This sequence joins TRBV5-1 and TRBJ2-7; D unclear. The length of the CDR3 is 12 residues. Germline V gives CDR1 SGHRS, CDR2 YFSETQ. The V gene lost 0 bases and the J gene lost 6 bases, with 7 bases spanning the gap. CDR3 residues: CASSLGAFEQYF. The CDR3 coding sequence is TGCGCCAGCAGCTTGGGGGCATTCGAGCAGTACTTC.

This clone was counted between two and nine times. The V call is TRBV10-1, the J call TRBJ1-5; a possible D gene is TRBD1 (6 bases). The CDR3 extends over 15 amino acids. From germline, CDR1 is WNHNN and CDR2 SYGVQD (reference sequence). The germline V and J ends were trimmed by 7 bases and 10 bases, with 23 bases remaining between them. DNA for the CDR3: TGCGCCAGCATCGAGGGGGTTGGTAGAATCTGCCCCCAGCATTTT. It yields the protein CASIEGVGRICPQHF.

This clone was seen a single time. The CDR3 protein is CASSRDGGSEQYF. CDR3 nucleotides: TGTGCCAGCAGCCGGGACGGGGGATCCGAGCAGTACTTC. This chain links TRBV7-2 with TRBJ2-7, with D tentatively TRBD2 (6 bases). Germline CDR1 SGHTA, CDR2 FQGNSA. CDR3 length equals 13 residues. Between the trimmed V and J ends, which lost 5 bases and 6 bases, there was a span of 14 bases.

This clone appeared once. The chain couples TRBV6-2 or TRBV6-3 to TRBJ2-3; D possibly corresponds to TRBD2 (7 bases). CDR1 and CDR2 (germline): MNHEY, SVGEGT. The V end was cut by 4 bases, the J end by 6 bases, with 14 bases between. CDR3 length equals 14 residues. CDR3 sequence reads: CASSWGGAGDTQYF. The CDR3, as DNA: TGTGCCAGCAGTTGGGGGGGGGCCGGGGATACGCAGTATTTT.

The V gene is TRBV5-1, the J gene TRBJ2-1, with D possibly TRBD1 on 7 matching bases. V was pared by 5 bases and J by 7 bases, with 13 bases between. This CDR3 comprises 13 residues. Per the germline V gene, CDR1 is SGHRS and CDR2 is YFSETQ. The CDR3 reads CASSLSGGNEQFF. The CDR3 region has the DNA TGCGCCAGCAGTCTTTCAGGGGGGAATGAGCAGTTCTTC. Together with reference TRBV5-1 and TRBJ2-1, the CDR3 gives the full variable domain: KAGVTQTPRYLIKTRGQQVTLSCSPISGHRSVSWYQQTPGQGLQFLFEYFSETQRNKGNFPGRFSGRQFSNSRSEMNVSTLELGDSALYLCASSLSGGNEQFFGPGTRLTVL.

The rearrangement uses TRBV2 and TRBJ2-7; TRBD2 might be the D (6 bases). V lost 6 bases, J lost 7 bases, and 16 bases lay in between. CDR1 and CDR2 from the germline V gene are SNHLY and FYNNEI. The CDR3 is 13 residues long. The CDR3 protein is CASRPGLSPEQYF. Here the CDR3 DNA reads TGTGCCAGCAGGCCGGGACTGAGCCCTGAGCAGTACTTC.

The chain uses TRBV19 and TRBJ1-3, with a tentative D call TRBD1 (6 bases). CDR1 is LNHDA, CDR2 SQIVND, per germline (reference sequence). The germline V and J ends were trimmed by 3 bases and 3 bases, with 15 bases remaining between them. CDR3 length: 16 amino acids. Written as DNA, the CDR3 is TGTGCCAGTAGTATTGGAGCGGGGGCGGTTGGAAACACCATATATTTT. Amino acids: CASSIGAGAVGNTIYF.

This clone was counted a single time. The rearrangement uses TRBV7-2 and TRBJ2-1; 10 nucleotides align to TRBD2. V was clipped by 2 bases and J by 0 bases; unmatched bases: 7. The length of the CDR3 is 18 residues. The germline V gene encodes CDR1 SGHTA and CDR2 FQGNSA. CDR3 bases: TGTGCCAGCAGCTTAAACCCTGGACTAGCGGACTCCTACAATGAGCAGTTCTTC. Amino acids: CASSLNPGLADSYNEQFF.

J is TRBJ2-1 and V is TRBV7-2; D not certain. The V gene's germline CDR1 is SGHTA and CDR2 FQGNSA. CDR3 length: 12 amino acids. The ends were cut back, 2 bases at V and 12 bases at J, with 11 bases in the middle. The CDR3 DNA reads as TGTGCCAGCAGCTTAACCACTATCGGGCAGTTCTTC. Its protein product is CASSLTTIGQFF.

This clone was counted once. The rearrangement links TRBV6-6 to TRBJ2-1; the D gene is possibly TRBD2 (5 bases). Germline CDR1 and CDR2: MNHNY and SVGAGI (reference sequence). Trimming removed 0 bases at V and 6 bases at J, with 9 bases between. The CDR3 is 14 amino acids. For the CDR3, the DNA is TGTGCCAGCAGTTACTCGGAGGTTTCCAATGAGCAGTTCTTC. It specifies CASSYSEVSNEQFF.